This TCR beta chain came from a study of CD8 T cells in ankylosing spondylitis. Regarding the study as a whole: Characteristic of ankylosing spondylitis blood, it appeared, was a TCR beta motif comprising about eight highly homologous variants. Enrichment of disease-linked clones was reportedly significant in matched ankylosing spondylitis synovial fluid.

Making use of molecular barcodes, quantitative 5'-RACE generated TCR beta libraries. TCRdb redid the calling of the 5' RACE reads with MiXCR, one entry per CDR3 protein. The repertoire holds around 890,000 distinct CDR3 sequences, approximately 12% seen once, with around 0.51% in the top ten. This clonotype was counted only a few times. Its antigen is undetermined. The TCR sequence derives from a male donor with ankylosing spondylitis. Source material: blood, either unsorted or a sorted T cell fraction (not recorded which).

The CDR3 loop is CSARAMTSGSASSYNEQFF. DNA for the CDR3: TGCAGTGCTAGGGCTATGACTAGCGGGAGCGCTAGCTCCTACAATGAGCAGTTCTTC. The gene calls are TRBV20-1 and TRBJ2-1; TRBD2 matches at 12 bases. CDR1 is DFQATT, CDR2 SNEGSKA, per germline (reference sequence). The CDR3 is made up of 19 amino acids. The J segment lost 0 bases and the V segment lost 3 bases, leaving 12 bases of the junction unmatched.